Detailed here is one T cell receptor (beta chain). The target antigen is unknown. The length of the CDR3 is 16 residues. The V gene lost 6 bases and the J gene lost 0 bases, with 15 bases spanning the gap. Germline-derived CDR1 and CDR2 are SGHTA and FQGNSA. This specimen comes from a study of human thymus T cells. Findings and limits, study-wide: Among unrelated individuals, related research reported thymic repertoires that overlapped highly.

TCRdb's table, derived via immunoSEQ multiplex PCR, lists solely in-frame clones and lacks some. The sample lists fewer than 85,000 clones, over 85% occurring once. Thymus tissue for the work was resected from patients undergoing corrective heart surgery. Among the donors, all were healthy Finnish infants having corrective surgery for congenital heart defects. The TCR comes from a girl under two years old with a congenital heart defect but otherwise immunologically healthy. The sample comprised thymus tissue. The rearrangement uses TRBV7-2 and TRBJ1-3, with D unresolved. CDR3 DNA sequence: TGTGCCAGCAGGCGAGAGGCCCAGAGCTCTGGAAACACCATATATTTT. Translated, it gives CASRREAQSSGNTIYF. Full variable domain (outside the CDR3, taken from reference TRBV7-2 and TRBJ1-3): GAGVSQSPSNKVTEKGKDVELRCDPISGHTALYWYRQSLGQGLEFLIYFQGNSAPDKSGLPSDRFSAERTGGSVSTLTIQRTQQEDSAVYLCASRREAQSSGNTIYFGEGSWLTVV.